The rows below give T cell receptor beta chains drawn from one sample of a study of cytomegalovirus exposure and HLA in healthy donors. Here immunoSEQ multiplex PCR was the method, and the copy in TCRdb shows in-frame clones only, minus some. The sample has 90,000 to 120,000 clones; about 74% are singletons. The sequenced material came from PBMCs. Receptors were obtained from a woman under 30 in good health and CMV-seropositive. Each CDR3 is given with its conserved first and last residue. A D gene is named only where the DNA matches it firmly. Some rows mark clone size as missing; the rest say once, few, many or name a class of expanded clone.

D gene	V gene	clone size	J gene	CDR3 DNA	CDR3 protein
NA	TRBV7-3	NA	TRBJ2-3	TGTGCCAGCAGCTTAGGGCAGTCCACAGATACGCAGTATTTT	CASSLGQSTDTQYF
TRBD1	TRBV6-4	once	TRBJ2-2	TGTGCCAGCAGCCGGACAGGGATCGCGACGGACACCGGGGAGCTGTTTTTT	CASSRTGIATDTGELFF
NA	TRBV30	few	TRBJ2-7	TGTGCCTGGCACACCTCTAGCCCCAGTTCCTTC	CAWHTSSPSSF
NA	TRBV7-7	NA	TRBJ2-5	TGTGCCAGCAGCCCTTGGGGGGTCGAAGAGACCCAGTACTTC	CASSPWGVEETQYF
NA	TRBV27	few	TRBJ1-1	TGTGCCAGCAGTTTAAGCAGGGTGAGAGCCACTGAAGCTTTCTTT	CASSLSRVRATEAFF
TRBD1	TRBV28	NA	TRBJ1-5	TGTGCCAGCAGTCCGCCGGACAGGGGTTATCAGCCCCAGCATTTT	CASSPPDRGYQPQHF
NA	TRBV30	NA	TRBJ1-1	TGTGCCTGGAGGGAGGTTACGACTGAAGCTTTCTTT	CAWREVTTEAFF
NA	TRBV27	once	TRBJ2-1	TGTGCCAGCAGTCCCACTAGAGATGAGCAGTTCTTC	CASSPTRDEQFF
NA	TRBV28	NA	TRBJ2-7	TGTGCCAGCAGTCATCGGGTCCTCAGGGGCGGGCCCGAGCAGTACTTC	CASSHRVLRGGPEQYF
NA	TRBV18	once	TRBJ1-1	TGTGCCAGCTCCCGATGGGGAGGAATGTCGGACACTGAAGCTTTCTTT	CASSRWGGMSDTEAFF
NA	TRBV21-1	NA	TRBJ2-1	TGTGCCAGCAGCAAAGAGGGGATAGCGGGGATGTTGAATGAGCAGTTCTTC	CASSKEGIAGMLNEQFF
TRBD1	TRBV28	NA	TRBJ2-5	TGTGCCAGCAGTTTGGGAAACCGGGACAGGGGACAACCCCAAGAGACCCAGTACTTC	CASSLGNRDRGQPQETQYF
NA	TRBV13	once	TRBJ1-1	TGTGCCAGCAGCTTGCAAGGGGGGAACACTGAAGCTTTCTTT	CASSLQGGNTEAFF
TRBD2	TRBV7-9	NA	TRBJ2-5	TGTGCCAGCAGGGGAGGGACTAGCGGGACAGAGACCCAGTACTTC	CASRGGTSGTETQYF
NA	TRBV5-1	NA	TRBJ2-1	TGCGCCAGCAGCTTGTTGGGGGGCAATGAGCAGTTCTTC	CASSLLGGNEQFF
NA	TRBV5-1	NA	TRBJ1-1	TGCGCCAGCAGCTCATGGGGGGGCTCGAACACTGAAGCTTTCTTT	CASSSWGGSNTEAFF
NA	TRBV29-1	NA	TRBJ2-3	TGCAGCGTTGAAACCCAGGGCGATACGCAGTATTTT	CSVETQGDTQYF
NA	TRBV27	NA	TRBJ2-5	TGTGCCAGCAGTTTATCTGGGCAGGGCCGAGAGACCCAGTACTTC	CASSLSGQGRETQYF
TRBD1	TRBV27	NA	TRBJ2-7	TGTGCCAGCGGTGTGACAGGGGGGTTTTACGAGCAGTACTTC	CASGVTGGFYEQYF
TRBD1	TRBV28	NA	TRBJ1-2	TGTGCCAGCAGTTTTACAGGGGACTTCGAGTATGGCTACACCTTC	CASSFTGDFEYGYTF
TRBD1	TRBV28	NA	TRBJ2-7	TGTGCCAGCAGCGACCACTCGACAGGGGCCCTGGAGCAGTACTTC	CASSDHSTGALEQYF
NA	TRBV7-2	NA	TRBJ1-3	TGTGCCAGCAGCTCAACAGGGCCCGGAAACACCATATATTTT	CASSSTGPGNTIYF
NA	TRBV6-5	NA	TRBJ1-2	TGTGCCAGCAGTTACTCTTACCGGGCTAACTATGGCTACACCTTC	CASSYSYRANYGYTF
TRBD1	TRBV18	NA	TRBJ1-2	TGTGCCAGCTCACCTACGGGACAGGGATACTATGGCTACACCTTC	CASSPTGQGYYGYTF
NA	TRBV6-4	NA	TRBJ1-4	TGTGCCAGCAGTGAGTGGCCGGGAGGAAAACTGTTTTTT	CASSEWPGGKLFF
NA	TRBV7-6	NA	TRBJ2-1	TGTGCCAGCAGCCACGAGCCTGACAATGAGCAGTTCTTC	CASSHEPDNEQFF
NA	TRBV11-3	NA	TRBJ2-7	TGTGCCAGCAGCTTAGGATGGCGGGAAGGTTGGTCCTACGAGCAGTACTTC	CASSLGWREGWSYEQYF
NA	TRBV28	NA	TRBJ2-1	TGTGCCGCGGGGGGACAGTATGGCGAGCAGTTCTTC	CAAGGQYGEQFF
TRBD1	TRBV2	NA	TRBJ2-2	TGTGCCAGCAGTTGGACAGGGTCCGAAACCGGGGAGCTGTTTTTT	CASSWTGSETGELFF
NA	TRBV19	NA	TRBJ1-5	TGTGCCAGTCGGGGAGGGCTTGGTCAGCCCCAGCATTTT	CASRGGLGQPQHF
NA	TRBV6-5	NA	TRBJ1-5	TGTGCCAGCAGTTCAAGCAGGGTGGGCAATCAGCCCCAGCATTTT	CASSSSRVGNQPQHF
NA	TRBV10-3	NA	TRBJ2-7	TGTGCCATCAGTGAGGAGTCCGGGGTCTACGAGCAGTACTTC	CAISEESGVYEQYF
NA	TRBV9	NA	TRBJ2-7	TGTGCCAGCAGCGTAGGACAGTTATACGAGCAGTACTTC	CASSVGQLYEQYF
TRBD2	TRBV4-1	NA	TRBJ2-1	TGCGCCAGCAGCCTCACCTCTCCGGGACTAGCGGGACCTCACTACAATGAGCAGTTCTTC	CASSLTSPGLAGPHYNEQFF
TRBD1	TRBV4-1	NA	TRBJ2-7	TGCGCCAGCAGTCTGACAGGGACCTACGAGCAGTACTTC	CASSLTGTYEQYF
TRBD1	TRBV10-3	once	TRBJ2-1	TGTGCCATCAAAAGAACAGGGGGCAAGGCTAGCGAGTACAATGAGCAGTTCTTC	CAIKRTGGKASEYNEQFF
TRBD1	TRBV27	NA	TRBJ2-7	TGTGCCAGCAGTTTAGGGACAGGGATCTACGAGCAGTACTTC	CASSLGTGIYEQYF
NA	TRBV6-4	NA	TRBJ2-1	TGTGCCAGCAGTGACTCGTGGCGGGCTACCTACAATGAGCAGTTCTTC	CASSDSWRATYNEQFF
TRBD2	TRBV7-3	NA	TRBJ2-1	TGTGCCAGCAGCCTGTGGGACACGGTAGCGGGAGCTGAGCAGTTCTTC	CASSLWDTVAGAEQFF
NA	TRBV5-1	once	TRBJ2-7	TGCGCCAGCAGCGTCGACTGGGCGGGCCCCTTCTACGAGCAGTACTTC	CASSVDWAGPFYEQYF
TRBD2	TRBV7-3	few	TRBJ2-5	TGTGCCAGCAGCTTAACAATTGGGGGAGGGGAGACCCAGTACTTC	CASSLTIGGGETQYF
NA	TRBV7-8	NA	TRBJ1-3	TGTGCCAGCAGCCCAGGGCAGGCCCGGGGAAACACCATATATTTT	CASSPGQARGNTIYF
TRBD1	TRBV4-3	NA	TRBJ1-4	TGCGCCAGCAGCCAAGAAACAGGGGCTGGGGAAAAACTGTTTTTT	CASSQETGAGEKLFF
NA	TRBV9	NA	TRBJ1-1	TGTGCCAGCAGCGTAGCCTGGGAGGATGAAGCTTTCTTT	CASSVAWEDEAFF
TRBD2	TRBV5-1	NA	TRBJ2-3	TGCGCCAGCAGCTCCGGACTAGCGGGAGGGCAAGGAGATACGCAGTATTTT	CASSSGLAGGQGDTQYF
NA	TRBV18	NA	TRBJ1-1	TGTGCCAGCTCACCAATGTCTGCTGAAGCTTTCTTT	CASSPMSAEAFF
NA	TRBV6-5	NA	TRBJ2-5	TGTGCCAGCAGTCCCTCCGGGGGAGGGGGGGAGACCCAGTACTTC	CASSPSGGGGETQYF
TRBD2	TRBV27	NA	TRBJ2-7	TGTGCCAGCAGACGCACTAGCGGTGGCTACGAGCAGTACTTC	CASRRTSGGYEQYF
TRBD2	TRBV5-6	few	TRBJ2-5	TGTGCCAGCATCGGACTAGGGGAGACCCAGTACTTC	CASIGLGETQYF
TRBD1	TRBV27	NA	TRBJ2-7	TGTGCCAGCAGGACCGGGACAGGGGGCTACGAGCAGTACTTC	CASRTGTGGYEQYF
TRBD1	TRBV2	NA	TRBJ1-5	TGTGCCAGCAGAGGCCAGGGGGCGAGCAATCAGCCCCAGCATTTT	CASRGQGASNQPQHF
TRBD1	TRBV4-1	few	TRBJ1-4	TGCGCCAGCAGCCAGTCCGCGGACAGGGTTTGGGAAAAACTGTTTTTT	CASSQSADRVWEKLFF